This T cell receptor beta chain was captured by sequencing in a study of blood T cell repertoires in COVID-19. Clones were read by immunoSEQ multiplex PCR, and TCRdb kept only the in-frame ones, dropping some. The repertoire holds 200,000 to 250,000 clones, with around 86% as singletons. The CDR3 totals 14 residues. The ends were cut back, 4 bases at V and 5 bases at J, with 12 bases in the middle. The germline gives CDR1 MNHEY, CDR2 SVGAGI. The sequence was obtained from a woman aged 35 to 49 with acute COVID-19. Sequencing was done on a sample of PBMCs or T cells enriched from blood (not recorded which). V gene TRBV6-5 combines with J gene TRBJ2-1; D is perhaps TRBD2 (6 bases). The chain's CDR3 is CASSSPRLDNEQFF. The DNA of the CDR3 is TGTGCCAGCAGTTCCCCCAGACTAGACAATGAGCAGTTCTTC.